This T cell receptor (beta chain) was sequenced during a study of a mutant IDH1 vaccine in newly diagnosed glioma. Profiling relied on immunoSEQ multiplex PCR, and the TCRdb table lists in-frame clones only, not all of them. The table has 30,000 to 45,000 clones, roughly 70% seen once; the top ten hold 7.5% to 10%. Time point meaning: week 47, end of study. Doses comprised 300 ug of mutant IDH1 20-mer peptide each, plus topical imiquimod. Regarding the study as a whole: Apparently, pseudoprogression bore no relation to changes among the top peripheral T cell clonotypes.

In the case of this clone: Its specificity is not known.

This CDR3 spans 16 amino acids. After removal of 6 bases from V and 1 base from J, the junction contained 7 bases not matched to a gene. Germline values: CDR1 SEHNR, CDR2 FQNEAQ (reference sequence). Sequenced material: PBMCs, taken from a glioma patient whose treatment included an IDH1 peptide vaccine. The receptor's source is a middle-aged man with glioma. The rearrangement joins TRBV7-9 to TRBJ2-1, with TRBD2 identical over 9 bases. In DNA, the CDR3 is TGTGCCAGCAGTAGACTAGCGGTTCGGTCCTACAATGAGCAGTTCTTC. Its translation: CASSRLAVRSYNEQFF. The full variable domain, with the rest looked up from reference TRBV7-9 and TRBJ2-1, is DTGVSQNPRHKITKRGQNVTFRCDPISEHNRLYWYRQTLGQGPEFLTYFQNEAQLEKSRLLSDRFSAERPKGSFSTLEIQRTEQGDSAMYLCASSRLAVRSYNEQFFGPGTRLTVL.